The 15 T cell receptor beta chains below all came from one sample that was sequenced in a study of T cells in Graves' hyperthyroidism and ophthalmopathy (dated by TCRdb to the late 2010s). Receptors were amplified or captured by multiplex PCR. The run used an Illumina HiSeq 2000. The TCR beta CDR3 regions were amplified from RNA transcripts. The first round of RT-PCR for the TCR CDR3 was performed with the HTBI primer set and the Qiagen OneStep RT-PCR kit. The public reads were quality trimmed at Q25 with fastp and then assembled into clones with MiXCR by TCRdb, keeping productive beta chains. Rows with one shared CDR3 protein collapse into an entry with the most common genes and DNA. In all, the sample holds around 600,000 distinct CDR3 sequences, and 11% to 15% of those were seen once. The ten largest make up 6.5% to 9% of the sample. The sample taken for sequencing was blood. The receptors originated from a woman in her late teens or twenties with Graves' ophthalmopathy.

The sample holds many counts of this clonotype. The CDR3 coding sequence is TGCGCCAGCAGCTCGCGGGACAACACAGATACGCAGTATTTT. Protein: CASSSRDNTDTQYF. J is TRBJ2-3 and V is TRBV5-1; possibly TRBD1 or TRBD2 for D (6 bases each). Per the germline V gene, CDR1 is SGHRS and CDR2 is YFSETQ. CDR3 length: 14 residues. Trimming removed 3 bases from V and 2 bases from J, with 10 bases in between.

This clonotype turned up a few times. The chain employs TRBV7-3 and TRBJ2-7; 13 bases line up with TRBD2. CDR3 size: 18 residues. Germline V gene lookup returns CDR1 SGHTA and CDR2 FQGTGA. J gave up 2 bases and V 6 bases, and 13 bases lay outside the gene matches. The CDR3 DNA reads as TGTGCCAGCAGTTCGCAACCCGGGACTAGCGGGGTTCCCTACGAGCAGTACTTC. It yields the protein CASSSQPGTSGVPYEQYF.

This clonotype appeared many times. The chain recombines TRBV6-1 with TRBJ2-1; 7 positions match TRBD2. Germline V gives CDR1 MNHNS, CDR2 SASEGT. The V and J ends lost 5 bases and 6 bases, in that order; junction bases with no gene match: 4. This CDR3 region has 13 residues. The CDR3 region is CASSSLAVNEQFF. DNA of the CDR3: TGTGCCAGCAGTTCGCTAGCGGTCAATGAGCAGTTCTTC.

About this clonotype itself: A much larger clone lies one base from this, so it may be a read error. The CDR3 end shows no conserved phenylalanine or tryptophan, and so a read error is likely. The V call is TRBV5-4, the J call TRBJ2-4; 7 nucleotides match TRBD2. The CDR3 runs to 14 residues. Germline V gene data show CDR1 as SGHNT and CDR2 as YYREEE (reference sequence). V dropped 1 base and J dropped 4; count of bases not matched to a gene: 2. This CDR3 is CASSLQGGKNIQYL. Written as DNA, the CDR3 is TGTGCCAGCAGCTTGCAGGGAGGGAAAAACATTCAGTACCTC.

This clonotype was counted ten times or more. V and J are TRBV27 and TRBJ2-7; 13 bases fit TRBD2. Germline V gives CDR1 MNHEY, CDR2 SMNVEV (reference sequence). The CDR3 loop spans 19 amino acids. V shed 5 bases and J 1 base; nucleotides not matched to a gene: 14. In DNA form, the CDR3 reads TGTGCCAGCAGTCCGACCGGGACTAGCGGGAAGGGGGGATCCTACGAGCAGTACTTC. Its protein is CASSPTGTSGKGGSYEQYF.

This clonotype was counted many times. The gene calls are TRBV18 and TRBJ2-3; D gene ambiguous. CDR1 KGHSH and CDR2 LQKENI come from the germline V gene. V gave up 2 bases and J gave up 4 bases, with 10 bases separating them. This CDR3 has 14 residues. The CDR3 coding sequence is TGTGCCAGCTCACCAGGTGATCCCGCAGATACGCAGTATTTT. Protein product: CASSPGDPADTQYF.

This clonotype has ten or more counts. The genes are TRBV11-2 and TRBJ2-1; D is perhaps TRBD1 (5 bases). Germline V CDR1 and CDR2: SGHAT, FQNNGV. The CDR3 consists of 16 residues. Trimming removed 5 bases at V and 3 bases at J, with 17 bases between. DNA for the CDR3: TGTGCCAGCAGCCTTTCCCCTCGTAGGGGCTACAATGAGCAGTTCTTC. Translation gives CASSLSPRRGYNEQFF.

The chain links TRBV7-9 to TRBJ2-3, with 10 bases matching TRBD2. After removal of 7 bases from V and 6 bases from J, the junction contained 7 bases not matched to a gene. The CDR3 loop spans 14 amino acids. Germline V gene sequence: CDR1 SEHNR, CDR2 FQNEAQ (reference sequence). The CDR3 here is CASIRLAGGDTQYF. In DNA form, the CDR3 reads TGTGCCAGCATCCGACTAGCGGGTGGGGATACGCAGTATTTT.

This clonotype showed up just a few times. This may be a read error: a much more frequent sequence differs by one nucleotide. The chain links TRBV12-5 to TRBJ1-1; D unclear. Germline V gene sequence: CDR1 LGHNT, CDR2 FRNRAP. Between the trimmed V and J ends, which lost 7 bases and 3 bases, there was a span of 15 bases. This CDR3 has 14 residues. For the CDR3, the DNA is TGTGCTAGTGACCCCCTCCGTGGGGACACTGAAGCTTTCTTT. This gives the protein CASDPLRGDTEAFF.

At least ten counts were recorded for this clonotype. DNA for the CDR3: TGTGCCAGCAGCTCGGGACAGGCTAGCTCCTACGAGCAGTACTTC. Its translation: CASSSGQASSYEQYF. V is TRBV7-3 and J is TRBJ2-7, with 8 bases fitting TRBD1. Trimming took 4 bases from V and 0 from J; bases not matched to a gene: 5. Germline V CDR1 and CDR2: SGHTA, FQGTGA. The length of the CDR3 is 15 residues.

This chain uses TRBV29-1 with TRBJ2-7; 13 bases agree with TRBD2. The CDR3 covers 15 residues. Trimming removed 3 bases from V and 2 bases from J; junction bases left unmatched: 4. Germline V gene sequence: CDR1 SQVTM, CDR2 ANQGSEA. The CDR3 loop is CSVETGLAGTYEQYF. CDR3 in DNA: TGCAGCGTTGAGACGGGACTAGCGGGAACCTACGAGCAGTACTTC.

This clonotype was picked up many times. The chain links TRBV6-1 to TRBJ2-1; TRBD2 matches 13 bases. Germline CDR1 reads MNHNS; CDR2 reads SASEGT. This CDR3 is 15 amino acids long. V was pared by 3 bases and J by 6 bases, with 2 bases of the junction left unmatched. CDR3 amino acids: CASSEGLAGSNEQFF. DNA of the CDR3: TGTGCCAGCAGTGAGGGACTAGCGGGAAGCAATGAGCAGTTCTTC.

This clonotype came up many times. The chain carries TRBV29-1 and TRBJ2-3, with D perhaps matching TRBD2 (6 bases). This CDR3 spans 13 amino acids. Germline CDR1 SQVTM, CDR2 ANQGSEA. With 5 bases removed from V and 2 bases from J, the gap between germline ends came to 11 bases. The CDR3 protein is CSVRRDVTDTQYF. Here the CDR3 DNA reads TGCAGCGTTCGGCGGGACGTCACAGATACGCAGTATTTT.

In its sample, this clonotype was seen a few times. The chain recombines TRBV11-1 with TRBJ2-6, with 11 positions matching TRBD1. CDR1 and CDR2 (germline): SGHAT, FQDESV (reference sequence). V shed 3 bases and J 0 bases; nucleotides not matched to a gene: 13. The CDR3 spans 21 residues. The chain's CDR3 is CASSFPRDRGKPSSGANVLTF. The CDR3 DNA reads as TGTGCCAGCAGCTTCCCTAGGGACAGGGGGAAACCTTCCTCTGGGGCCAACGTCCTGACTTTC.

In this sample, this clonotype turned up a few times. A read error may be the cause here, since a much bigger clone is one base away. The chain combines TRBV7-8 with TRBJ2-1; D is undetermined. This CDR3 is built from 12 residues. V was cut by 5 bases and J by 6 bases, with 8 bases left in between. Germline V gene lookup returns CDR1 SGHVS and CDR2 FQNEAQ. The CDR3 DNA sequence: TGTGCCAGCAGCCTTAGCTTCAATGAGCAGTTCTTC. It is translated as CASSLSFNEQFF.